The following is a TCR beta chain sequence with its context. This record belongs to a study of identical twins. One entry per CDR3 protein, called by TCRdb with MiXCR from the 5' RACE reads. The repertoire holds about 1.7 million distinct CDR3 sequences, with under 35% as singletons. Germline V CDR1 and CDR2: MNHNS, SASEGT. Trimming removed 6 bases at V and 3 bases at J, with 8 bases between. The CDR3 spans 12 residues. This clonotype was sampled from a newborn girl in good health. The chain combines TRBV6-1 with TRBJ1-2; D uncertain. The material sequenced was cord blood. CDR3 DNA: TGTGCCAGCAGAACGGTCTACTATGGCTACACCTTC. This encodes CASRTVYYGYTF.